This TCR beta chain was identified in a study of cytomegalovirus exposure and HLA in healthy donors. Researchers ran the PCR with 60 Vbeta and 13 Jbeta primers. The table came from immunoSEQ multiplex PCR; TCRdb's copy has only in-frame clones and leaves some out. This table has 130,000 or so clones, 70% to 80% appearing once. This clone was counted between two and nine times. The CDR3 totals 15 residues. Trimming removed 0 bases from V and 4 bases from J; junction bases left unmatched: 4. The V gene's germline CDR1 is SGHAT and CDR2 FQDESV (reference sequence). The sequence derives from a female donor in good health and CMV-seropositive. The sequenced sample was PBMCs. V gene TRBV11-1 combines with J gene TRBJ2-7; TRBD1 agrees at 9 bases. The CDR3: CASSLAGTGWYEQYF. CDR3 DNA: TGTGCCAGCAGCTTAGCCGGGACAGGGTGGTACGAGCAGTACTTC.